The T cell receptor (beta chain) described here comes from a study of CD8 T cells in ankylosing spondylitis. Overall study results and limits: Previously reported in reactive arthritis synovial fluid and blood were some of the motif variants. Apparently characteristic of ankylosing spondylitis blood was a TCR beta motif (fewer than 10 highly homologous variants).

Generation of TCR beta libraries employed quantitative 5'-RACE incorporating molecular barcodes. A single record per CDR3 protein comes from TCRdb applying MiXCR to the 5' RACE reads. The table records some 800,000 distinct CDR3 sequences, approximately 10% of them present only once. Remarks on this clonotype: Its antigen is not known.

The TCR was taken from a male donor with ankylosing spondylitis. Sequenced input: blood, either unsorted or a sorted T cell fraction (not recorded which).

The chain's CDR3 is CASSFNNPEKLFF. In DNA, the CDR3 is TGTGCCAGCAGTTTTAACAATCCTGAAAAACTGTTTTTT. The chain links TRBV27 to TRBJ1-4; D is unclear. CDR3 size: 13 residues. V shed 3 bases and J shed 7 bases, with 9 bases lying between them. The germline CDR1 and CDR2 sequences are MNHEY and SMNVEV (reference sequence).